This TCR beta chain was found in a study of CD8 T cells in Susac syndrome. The CDR3 sequence is 15 residues long. In germline, CDR1 is SEHNR, CDR2 FQNEAQ (reference sequence). V lost 5 bases and J 0 bases, leaving 13 bases between the germline ends. Treatment-naive patients with stable or active relapsing-remitting disease were the multiple sclerosis controls. Both CD4+ and CD8+ T cells were negatively isolated, and TEMRA cells underwent FACS enrichment. RNA, at about 0.45 to 1 ug, was reverse transcribed with random hexamers. One entry per CDR3 protein, called by TCRdb with MiXCR from the immunoSEQ multiplex PCR reads. There are about 50,000 distinct CDR3 sequences in the sample; approximately 93% occur only once, and 0.45% to 0.65% lies in the top ten. General observations from the study: The study recognized that its TCR sequencing and HLA analysis covered a relatively small number of individuals.

A note on this clonotype: Antigen unknown.

This TCR was recovered from a human donor with multiple sclerosis. The specimen sequenced was CD8+ T cells from PBMCs. The chain carries TRBV7-9 and TRBJ1-1; D not resolved. DNA for the CDR3: TGTGCCAGCAGCGTATTAGGTGGGATGAACACTGAAGCTTTCTTT. Protein sequence: CASSVLGGMNTEAFF.